These 4 T cell receptor beta chains share one sample of origin, sequenced in a study of shared T cell receptors in the human thymus (dated by TCRdb to 2020 to 2023). Receptor amplification or capture employed the immunoSEQ multiplex PCR assay. In its TCRdb copy, this immuneACCESS table keeps in-frame sequences only and misses some clones. Where compared with another copy, unresolved V genes explain less than half of these, and the others have no known cause. The sample table lists hundreds of thousands of clones, approximately 87% of them with a count of one. Together, the top ten hold 0.0094% of the sample. This sample also appeared in a second study, on human thymus T cells.

The sequenced material came from thymocytes. These receptors were taken from a boy under two years old with a congenital heart defect. Donor details come from another sample of the same person, matched by shared clones.

The chain joins TRBV5-6 to TRBJ1-3; D remains ambiguous. V was cut by 7 bases and J by 9 bases, with 17 bases left in between. Germline V gene lookup returns CDR1 SGHDT and CDR2 YYEEEE. This CDR3 spans 13 amino acids. CDR3: CASGFFKEATIYF. The CDR3 nucleotides are TGTGCCAGCGGATTCTTCAAGGAGGCCACCATATATTTT.

This chain links TRBV14 with TRBJ1-3, with 8 nucleotides matching TRBD1. There are 16 residues in the CDR3. CDR1 is SGHDN, CDR2 FVKESK, per germline. With 3 bases clipped from V and 7 bases from J, the junction kept 11 bases outside the gene matches. CDR3 nucleotides: TGTGCCAGCAGCCACATATCAACAGGGGGTAGTAACACCATATATTTT. Translated: CASSHISTGGSNTIYF.

V is TRBV19 and J is TRBJ2-7; D might be TRBD2 (6 bases). Trimming stripped 6 bases from V and 4 bases from J, with 13 bases between. The CDR3 is 13 amino acids. CDR1 is LNHDA and CDR2 is SQIVND in the germline V gene (reference sequence). This CDR3 is CASSDGGRYEQYF. CDR3 coding DNA: TGTGCCAGTAGCGACGGAGGGAGGTACGAGCAGTACTTC.

This rearrangement joins TRBV5-1 to TRBJ2-7, with 10 bases aligning to TRBD2. Germline V gives CDR1 SGHRS, CDR2 YFSETQ. The CDR3 extends over 15 amino acids. Trimming removed 2 bases from V and 5 bases from J; junction bases left unmatched: 7. The chain's CDR3 is CASSLTAGGPHEQYF. The CDR3 DNA is TGCGCCAGCAGCTTAACAGCGGGAGGGCCCCACGAGCAGTACTTC.